These 13 T cell receptor beta chains were sequenced from one sample in a study of cytomegalovirus exposure and HLA in healthy donors. The PCR had 60 Vbeta and 13 Jbeta primers. The table came from immunoSEQ multiplex PCR; TCRdb's copy has only in-frame clones and leaves some out. The profile shows around 140,000 clones, approximately 80% of them singletons. Input material: PBMCs. The origin of the receptors is a man in his forties in good health and CMV-seronegative.

The chain uses TRBV6-1 and TRBJ2-7; D uncertain. This CDR3 has 11 amino acids. With 5 bases removed from V and 6 bases from J, the gap between germline ends came to 8 bases. Germline lookup yields CDR1 MNHNS and CDR2 SASEGT. The DNA of the CDR3 is TGTGCCAGCAGTTTGAGTCCCGAGCAGTACTTC. This sequence encodes CASSLSPEQYF.

V and J are TRBV5-1 and TRBJ2-7; possible D gene TRBD2, 6 bases. The CDR3 has 14 residues. Trimming removed 3 bases from V and 0 bases from J, with 10 bases in between. Germline loops: CDR1 SGHRS, CDR2 YFSETQ. CDR3 region: CASSWDSSSYEQYF. The CDR3 DNA is TGCGCCAGCAGCTGGGACTCCAGCTCCTACGAGCAGTACTTC.

The chain is built from TRBV6-5 and TRBJ1-4; no reliable D call. V gave up 5 bases and J gave up 7 bases, with 14 bases separating them. Per germline, CDR1 MNHEY and CDR2 SVGAGI. This CDR3 is 14 amino acids long. CDR3 in amino acids: CASSESGGREKLFF. The CDR3 nucleotides read TGTGCCAGCAGTGAGTCTGGTGGGCGTGAAAAACTGTTTTTT.

The chain couples TRBV11-1 to TRBJ2-5; 8 positions match TRBD1. V dropped 5 bases and J dropped 5; count of bases not matched to a gene: 7. This CDR3 is 14 amino acids long. Germline V gene data show CDR1 as SGHAT and CDR2 as FQDESV (reference sequence). As DNA, the CDR3 is TGTGCCAGCAGCCCTCAACAGGGGGAGGAGACCCAGTACTTC. This gives the protein CASSPQQGEETQYF.

This chain joins TRBV20-1 and TRBJ2-3, with 7 bases identical to TRBD1. CDR3 length equals 10 residues. The germline CDR1 and CDR2 sequences are DFQATT and SNEGSKA (reference sequence). With 6 bases clipped from V and 11 bases from J, the junction kept 5 bases outside the gene matches. The CDR3 loop reads CSADRVGQYF. CDR3 coding DNA: TGCAGTGCCGACAGGGTCGGGCAGTATTTT.

This clone was counted a few times. The chain combines TRBV5-1 with TRBJ2-2; 7 bases align to TRBD2. The CDR3 sequence is 16 residues long. CDR1 and CDR2 (germline): SGHRS, YFSETQ. V shed 0 bases, J shed 1 base, and the junction held 3 bases outside the gene matches. CDR3 DNA: TGCGCCAGCAGCTTGGGCCTAGCGGAGAACACCGGGGAGCTGTTTTTT. Translated: CASSLGLAENTGELFF.

The chain couples TRBV4-2 to TRBJ2-7; 10 bases align to TRBD1. Germline assignment: CDR1 LGHNA and CDR2 YNFKEQ. The CDR3 length is 21 residues. Trimming cost V 1 base and J 4 bases; bases outside gene matches: 22. DNA of the CDR3: TGTGCCAGCAGCCAAGCCCCCGGGACAGGGGTTCCCAACTCCACCCGGTACGAGCAGTACTTC. The encoded protein is CASSQAPGTGVPNSTRYEQYF.

The chain's CDR3 is CASKKGASGAQETQYF. The DNA for the CDR3 is TGTGCCAGCAAAAAGGGGGCTAGCGGGGCCCAAGAGACCCAGTACTTC. This chain uses TRBV6-6 with TRBJ2-5; TRBD2 matches 9 bases. From germline, CDR1 is MNHNY and CDR2 SVGAGI (reference sequence). The CDR3 totals 16 residues. V shed 7 bases, J shed 1 base, and the junction held 10 bases outside the gene matches.

V gene TRBV6-4 combines with J gene TRBJ2-2, with 7 bases aligning to TRBD1. CDR1 is MRHNA, CDR2 SNTAGT, per germline. V gave up 5 bases and J gave up 3 bases; unmatched junction bases: 6. The CDR3 consists of 15 residues. The CDR3 here is CASSRGLGDTGELFF. The DNA of the CDR3 is TGTGCCAGCAGTAGGGGGCTTGGCGACACCGGGGAGCTGTTTTTT.

The chain uses TRBV7-2 and TRBJ1-5, with 8 bases that match TRBD1. The germline gives CDR1 SGHTA, CDR2 FQGNSA. The junction had 16 bases not matched to a gene; V was cut back by 5 bases and J by 7 bases. CDR3 length equals 17 residues. The CDR3 bases are TGTGCCAGCAGCCTACAAGGGGGTTGGACAGGGTTCCAGCCCCAGCATTTT. Protein sequence: CASSLQGGWTGFQPQHF.

The table lists this clone with a count of one. The chain employs TRBV7-9 and TRBJ2-5; D ambiguous. Near its end, the DNA agrees better with TRBJ2-7, so the J call may be wrong. CDR1 is SEHNR, CDR2 FQNEAQ, per germline (reference sequence). The CDR3 loop spans 13 amino acids. The CDR3 loop is CASSLAQAHEQYF. CDR3 in DNA: TGTGCCAGCAGCTTAGCGCAGGCTCACGAGCAGTACTTC.

V gene TRBV19 combines with J gene TRBJ2-5, with 8 bases fitting TRBD2. J gave up 7 bases and V 10 bases, and 8 bases lay outside the gene matches. The germline V gene has CDR1 LNHDA and CDR2 SQIVND (reference sequence). The CDR3 has 12 amino acids. The CDR3 DNA follows: TGTGCCACCCGGGAGGGTGGCGGGACCCAGTACTTC. Translating gives CATREGGGTQYF. The whole variable domain, remainder taken from reference TRBV19 and TRBJ2-5, is DGGITQSPKYLFRKEGQNVTLSCEQNLNHDAMYWYRQDPGQGLRLIYYSQIVNDFQKGDIAEGYSVSREKKESFPLTVTSAQKNPTAFYLCATREGGGTQYFGPGTRLLVL.

V is TRBV11-1 and J is TRBJ2-7; 12 nucleotides align to TRBD2. This CDR3 has 16 residues. CDR1 is SGHAT and CDR2 is FQDESV in the germline V gene (reference sequence). Trimming at V came to 0 bases and at J to 3 bases, leaving 3 bases not matched to a gene. The CDR3 region is CASSLAGTSGFYEQYF. The CDR3 bases are TGTGCCAGCAGCTTAGCAGGGACTAGCGGGTTCTACGAGCAGTACTTC.